This TCR beta chain was profiled in a study of CD8 T cells in Susac syndrome. Study findings and constraints: As the study acknowledged, the number of individuals who were part of its TCR sequencing and HLA analysis was relatively small.

The CDR3 runs to 16 residues. V shed 2 bases, J shed 3 bases, and the junction held 8 bases outside the gene matches. Germline V gene lookup returns CDR1 SGHVS and CDR2 FNYEAQ. From blood CD8+ and CD4+ T cells, the TCR beta chain was sequenced. Roughly 0.45 to 1 ug RNA was reverse transcribed with random hexamers. Amplification of the TCR beta CDR3 was carried out by immunoSEQ multiplex PCR, which spanned a total of 54 Vbeta and 13 Jbeta segments. TCRdb processed the immunoSEQ multiplex PCR reads anew with MiXCR; each CDR3 protein has one entry. The sample holds around 50,000 distinct CDR3 sequences, 85% to 95% seen once. As for this clonotype: The target antigen is unknown.

This receptor was identified in a human donor in good health. This chain uses TRBV7-6 with TRBJ2-5; 8 bases align to TRBD2. Material: CD8+ T cells from PBMCs. CDR3 sequence reads: CASSLYKRELEETQYF. The CDR3 DNA reads TGTGCCAGCAGCTTATACAAGCGGGAGTTGGAAGAGACCCAGTACTTC. The full variable domain, rest sourced from reference TRBV7-6 and TRBJ2-5, is GAGVSQSPRYKVTKRGQDVALRCDPISGHVSLYWYRQALGQGPEFLTYFNYEAQQDKSGLPNDRFSAERPEGSISTLTIQRTEQRDSAMYRCASSLYKRELEETQYFGPGTRLLVL.